This TCR beta chain comes out of a study of graft-versus-host responses after intestinal transplantation. Findings and limits, study-wide: Allografts of patients with graft-donor T cell macrochimerism showed high graft-versus-host to host-versus-graft clone ratios.

To note about this clone: Its target is not known.

Sequenced by immunoSEQ multiplex PCR; TCRdb stores in-frame clones only, minus some. This sample has 70,000 or so clones, with nearly 85% found just once. Germline CDR1 is SNHLY and CDR2 is FYNNEI. The CDR3 totals 16 residues. The trim removed 3 bases at V and 11 bases at J, leaving 7 bases unmatched. The chain is built from TRBV2 and TRBJ2-2; TRBD2 agrees at 15 bases. This material consisted of unstimulated CD4+ T cells sorted from spleen or lymph node cells, taken before transplant. This receptor was taken from a human donor who was the organ donor for an intestinal transplant. The CDR3 nucleotides are TGTGCCAGCAGTGAGGAGGGACTAGCGGGGGGACACGAGCTGTTTTTT. Its protein product is CASSEEGLAGGHELFF.